This T cell receptor (beta chain) was obtained from a study of blood T cell repertoires in COVID-19. Study as a whole: Whether acute or convalescent, the COVID-19 samples came from the United States, Italy and Spain.

Clones were read by immunoSEQ multiplex PCR, and TCRdb kept only the in-frame ones, dropping some. The profile shows some 50,000 clones, approximately 85% of them singletons. With 2 bases removed from V and 2 bases from J, the gap between germline ends came to 11 bases. Germline values: CDR1 KGHSH, CDR2 LQKENI. The CDR3 contains 15 residues. V usage is TRBV18 and J usage is TRBJ2-3; maybe TRBD1 (5 bases). The specimen was peripheral blood. This receptor was identified in a human donor in a cohort sampled during active COVID-19. The DNA for the CDR3 is TGTGCCAGCTCACCAATGGCAGGGTCCACAGATACGCAGTATTTT. It specifies CASSPMAGSTDTQYF.